This is a list of T cell receptor beta chains from one sample in a study of CD8 T cells in Susac syndrome. MiXCR was run by TCRdb on the immunoSEQ multiplex PCR reads, yielding one entry per CDR3 protein. The sample includes more than 55,000 distinct CDR3 sequences, roughly 95% seen only once; the top ten take 0.11%. Sequencing used CD4+ T cells from PBMCs. The receptors here all came from a human donor with multiple sclerosis. CDR3s include the opening cysteine and the closing phenylalanine or tryptophan. A D gene is named only where the DNA matches it firmly. Expanded clones are given a class, and other clones once, few, many or no size at all.

v_gene: TRBV4-2
d_gene: .
j_gene: TRBJ1-5
abundance: .
CDR3nt: TGTGCCAGCAGCCAAGTTTCAGGGGATCAGCCCCAGCATTTT
CDR3aa: CASSQVSGDQPQHF

v_gene: TRBV7-9
d_gene: .
j_gene: TRBJ1-5
abundance: .
CDR3nt: TGTGCCAGCAGCAGGGACGGTAATCAGCCCCAGCATTTT
CDR3aa: CASSRDGNQPQHF

v_gene: TRBV30
d_gene: TRBD1
j_gene: TRBJ2-7
abundance: .
CDR3nt: TGTGCCTGGACTAGGGGGCCTCTGAACGAGCAGTACTTC
CDR3aa: CAWTRGPLNEQYF

v_gene: TRBV28
d_gene: TRBD2
j_gene: TRBJ2-3
abundance: .
CDR3nt: TGTGCCAGCAGTTCCATGCGGGTCCTAGCGGGGGGGGCAGATACGCAGTATTTT
CDR3aa: CASSSMRVLAGGADTQYF

v_gene: TRBV5-1
d_gene: .
j_gene: TRBJ2-1
abundance: .
CDR3nt: TGCGCCAGCAGACCGGGGGATATCTACAATGAGCAGTTCTTC
CDR3aa: CASRPGDIYNEQFF

v_gene: TRBV20-1
d_gene: .
j_gene: TRBJ1-4
abundance: .
CDR3nt: TGCAGTGCTAGCCTACCAATTGGACAGCATGAAAAACTGTTTTTT
CDR3aa: CSASLPIGQHEKLFF

v_gene: TRBV29-1
d_gene: .
j_gene: TRBJ1-1
abundance: .
CDR3nt: TGCAGCGTTGGGCAGGTTATGAACACTGAAGCTTTCTTT
CDR3aa: CSVGQVMNTEAFF

v_gene: TRBV7-9
d_gene: .
j_gene: TRBJ2-7
abundance: .
CDR3nt: TGTGCCACCCAACAAGGGAGCTCCTACGAGCAGTACTTC
CDR3aa: CATQQGSSYEQYF

v_gene: TRBV7-2
d_gene: .
j_gene: TRBJ2-7
abundance: .
CDR3nt: TGTGCCAGCAGCATACCCCCGGGGGACCCGACCTACGAGCAGTACTTC
CDR3aa: CASSIPPGDPTYEQYF

v_gene: TRBV5-4
d_gene: .
j_gene: TRBJ2-3
abundance: .
CDR3nt: TGTGCCAGCAGCTTGGGGGGGCAAGGGGCAGATACGCAGTATTTT
CDR3aa: CASSLGGQGADTQYF

v_gene: TRBV20-1
d_gene: TRBD1
j_gene: TRBJ1-1
abundance: .
CDR3nt: TGCAGTGCTAGAGATCATTCAATCGGGACAGTTAACACTGAAGCTTTCTTT
CDR3aa: CSARDHSIGTVNTEAFF

v_gene: TRBV5-1
d_gene: .
j_gene: TRBJ1-1
abundance: .
CDR3nt: TGCGCCAGCAGCTTGTTCCCTAAACCAAACAGGGACAACACTGAAGCTTTCTTT
CDR3aa: CASSLFPKPNRDNTEAFF

v_gene: TRBV20-1
d_gene: TRBD1
j_gene: TRBJ2-5
abundance: .
CDR3nt: TGCAGTGCTAGTGGACAGGGCTTGGAGACCCAGTACTTC
CDR3aa: CSASGQGLETQYF

v_gene: TRBV4-3
d_gene: .
j_gene: TRBJ2-1
abundance: .
CDR3nt: TGCGCCAGCAGCCGCGCCCTGGCAGGGGAGGGGAATGAGCAGTTCTTC
CDR3aa: CASSRALAGEGNEQFF

v_gene: TRBV6-2/TRBV6-3
d_gene: TRBD1
j_gene: TRBJ2-1
abundance: .
CDR3nt: TGTGCCAGCAGTTACTCGTTTCAAGGAGGACAGGGGGCCCTAAGCTCCTACAATGAGCAGTTCTTC
CDR3aa: CASSYSFQGGQGALSSYNEQFF

v_gene: TRBV7-2
d_gene: .
j_gene: TRBJ2-3
abundance: .
CDR3nt: TGTGCCAGCAGCTTAGCAGTAGCGTCAGATACGCAGTATTTT
CDR3aa: CASSLAVASDTQYF

v_gene: TRBV20-1
d_gene: TRBD2
j_gene: TRBJ2-1
abundance: .
CDR3nt: TGCAGTGCTCGCTATAGCGGGGCCAATGAGCAGTTCTTC
CDR3aa: CSARYSGANEQFF

v_gene: TRBV24-1
d_gene: .
j_gene: TRBJ2-1
abundance: .
CDR3nt: TGTGCCACCAGTGATTCTGGAGGGTTCTACAATGAGCAGTTCTTC
CDR3aa: CATSDSGGFYNEQFF

v_gene: TRBV7-2
d_gene: .
j_gene: TRBJ1-1
abundance: once
CDR3nt: TGTGCCAGCAGCTTATGGGTAGGGCTTCGCACTGAAGCTTTCTTT
CDR3aa: CASSLWVGLRTEAFF

v_gene: TRBV6-6
d_gene: TRBD1
j_gene: TRBJ2-7
abundance: .
CDR3nt: TGTGCCAGCACCCCTACCAGGGGGACCTACGAGCAGTACTTC
CDR3aa: CASTPTRGTYEQYF

v_gene: TRBV6-2/TRBV6-3
d_gene: .
j_gene: TRBJ1-2
abundance: .
CDR3nt: TGTGCCAGCGGGGGTAACTATGGCTACACCTTC
CDR3aa: CASGGNYGYTF

v_gene: TRBV3-1
d_gene: .
j_gene: TRBJ2-7
abundance: .
CDR3nt: TGTGCCAGCAAGGATACAGGGAGCTCCTACGAGCAGTACTTC
CDR3aa: CASKDTGSSYEQYF

v_gene: TRBV19
d_gene: .
j_gene: TRBJ1-2
abundance: .
CDR3nt: TGTGCCAGTAGTATACTGACAGGACGATTAAACTATGGCTACACCTTC
CDR3aa: CASSILTGRLNYGYTF

v_gene: TRBV4-1
d_gene: TRBD1
j_gene: TRBJ2-3
abundance: .
CDR3nt: TGCGCCAGCAGCCCAAGATGGGGGGGACAGGGCGGACAAGATACGCAGTATTTT
CDR3aa: CASSPRWGGQGGQDTQYF

v_gene: TRBV7-9
d_gene: .
j_gene: TRBJ1-2
abundance: .
CDR3nt: TGTGCCAGCAGCTTCTCTACCCCAGGGGCTAACTATGGCTACACCTTC
CDR3aa: CASSFSTPGANYGYTF

v_gene: TRBV4-1
d_gene: .
j_gene: TRBJ1-1
abundance: .
CDR3nt: TGCGCCAGCAGCCACACAGGCGGGCGTAGGCCGAACACTGAAGCTTTCTTT
CDR3aa: CASSHTGGRRPNTEAFF

v_gene: TRBV13
d_gene: .
j_gene: TRBJ2-2
abundance: .
CDR3nt: TGTGCCAGCAGCTCTCTACTCGCGAACACCGGGGAGCTGTTTTTT
CDR3aa: CASSSLLANTGELFF

v_gene: TRBV9
d_gene: .
j_gene: TRBJ2-5
abundance: .
CDR3nt: TGTGCCAGCGGGGATGGGGGGCGCGGAGAGACCCAGTACTTC
CDR3aa: CASGDGGRGETQYF

v_gene: TRBV6-5
d_gene: TRBD2
j_gene: TRBJ2-1
abundance: .
CDR3nt: TGTGCCAGCAGTAAGGGACTAGCGTACCTCAATGAGCAGTTCTTC
CDR3aa: CASSKGLAYLNEQFF

v_gene: TRBV3-1
d_gene: .
j_gene: TRBJ1-5
abundance: once
CDR3nt: TGTGCCAGCAGCCCGACAGCCAATCAGCCCCAGCATTTT
CDR3aa: CASSPTANQPQHF

v_gene: TRBV24-1
d_gene: .
j_gene: TRBJ2-2
abundance: .
CDR3nt: TGTGCCACCAGTGATTGGGACGGGGCTACCACCGGGGAGCTGTTTTTT
CDR3aa: CATSDWDGATTGELFF

v_gene: TRBV7-3
d_gene: .
j_gene: TRBJ1-1
abundance: .
CDR3nt: TGTGCCAGCAGCTTAACGAATAGCGGGGGAACTGAAGCTTTCTTT
CDR3aa: CASSLTNSGGTEAFF

v_gene: TRBV12-3/TRBV12-4
d_gene: TRBD2
j_gene: TRBJ2-3
abundance: .
CDR3nt: TGTGCCAGCAGCCTTAGTAGCGGGGGAAGAGATACGCAGTATTTT
CDR3aa: CASSLSSGGRDTQYF

v_gene: TRBV12-3/TRBV12-4
d_gene: TRBD1
j_gene: TRBJ2-7
abundance: .
CDR3nt: TGTGCCAGCAGCCCCTCCGGGACAGGGAGGTACGAGCAGTACTTC
CDR3aa: CASSPSGTGRYEQYF

v_gene: TRBV7-2
d_gene: .
j_gene: TRBJ2-1
abundance: .
CDR3nt: TGTGCCAGCAGATCGGGGGGCTACGGAGCTTATAATGAGCAGTTCTTC
CDR3aa: CASRSGGYGAYNEQFF

v_gene: TRBV6-2/TRBV6-3
d_gene: .
j_gene: TRBJ1-6
abundance: .
CDR3nt: TGTGCCAGCAGCCCCGGGCCGCCGGGCTCCTATAATTCACCCCTCCACTTT
CDR3aa: CASSPGPPGSYNSPLHF

v_gene: TRBV11-2
d_gene: .
j_gene: TRBJ1-1
abundance: .
CDR3nt: TGTGCCAGCAGCTTAGTACGGACGGCCTTCACTGAAGCTTTCTTT
CDR3aa: CASSLVRTAFTEAFF

v_gene: TRBV20-1
d_gene: TRBD2
j_gene: TRBJ2-5
abundance: .
CDR3nt: TGCAGTGCTATTGGCGGGGGCCAAGAGACCCAGTACTTC
CDR3aa: CSAIGGGQETQYF

v_gene: TRBV20-1
d_gene: .
j_gene: TRBJ2-5
abundance: .
CDR3nt: TGCAGTGTACAACACCGCCGTCAGGACGGGACCCAGTACTTC
CDR3aa: CSVQHRRQDGTQYF